Listed below are T cell receptor beta chains from one sample, sequenced in a study of neurological immune-mediated disorders. TCRdb reprocessed the 5' RACE reads with MiXCR, giving one entry per CDR3 protein. The table shows roughly 38,000 distinct CDR3 sequences, with roughly 7% occurring only once. Sequences were obtained from PBMCs. The source is a woman in her 40s in good health. Each CDR3 is given with its conserved first and last residue. The D gene is left open where the match is weak. The listing skips clone size in some rows; elsewhere it reads once, few, many or a size class.

>TRBJ1-1|few|TRBV11-2|TRBD1
CASSLGQTGGRAEAFF
TGTGCCAGCAGCTTAGGGCAGACAGGGGGCCGGGCTGAAGCTTTCTTT
>TRBJ1-1|many|TRBV12-3/TRBV12-4|NA
CASSFQGNTEAFF
TGTGCCAGCAGTTTTCAAGGGAACACTGAAGCTTTCTTT
>TRBJ2-7|many|TRBV5-1|TRBD2
CASSLAPGLAGRSSYEQYF
TGCGCCAGCAGCTTGGCCCCGGGGCTAGCGGGTAGGAGCTCCTACGAGCAGTACTTC
>TRBJ2-1|many|TRBV20-1|TRBD2
CSARGGSKDEQFF
TGCAGTGCTAGAGGCGGGAGTAAGGATGAGCAGTTCTTC
>TRBJ1-1|many|TRBV6-1|NA
CASSEGIWAIF
TGTGCCAGCAGTGAAGGTATTTGGGCGATTTTT
>TRBJ1-1|many|TRBV6-5|NA
CASSYGLITEAFF
TGTGCCAGCAGTTATGGGTTGATCACTGAAGCTTTCTTT
>TRBJ2-7|many|TRBV4-3|NA
CASSPFRWSSYEQYF
TGCGCCAGCAGCCCATTTCGGTGGTCCTCCTACGAGCAGTACTTC
>TRBJ1-1|many|TRBV28|NA
CASFRTKAFF
TGTGCCAGTTTTAGGACCAAAGCTTTCTTT
>TRBJ1-2|many|TRBV29-1|NA
CSAVDSSGAGYTF
TGCAGCGCAGTTGACAGCTCAGGAGCTGGCTACACCTTC
>TRBJ2-5|many|TRBV5-1|TRBD2
CASQTSGMKETQYF
TGCGCCAGCCAAACTAGCGGCATGAAAGAGACCCAGTACTTC
>TRBJ1-1|many|TRBV5-1|NA
CASSLVPRAEAFF
TGCGCCAGCAGCTTGGTTCCGAGGGCTGAAGCTTTCTTT
>TRBJ1-5|many|TRBV11-2|NA
CASSSIFLTTGRNQPQHF
TGTGCCAGCAGCTCCATTTTTCTCACTACAGGGAGGAATCAGCCCCAGCATTTT
>TRBJ2-6|many|TRBV7-3|TRBD2
CASSLGAGGGANVLTF
TGTGCCAGCAGCTTAGGAGCGGGAGGTGGGGCCAACGTCCTGACTTTC
>TRBJ2-3|many|TRBV20-1|NA
CSARDKGTQYF
TGCAGTGCTAGAGATAAGGGTACGCAGTATTTT
>TRBJ2-2|many|TRBV6-5|TRBD2
CASKASGRAGELFF
TGTGCCAGCAAAGCTAGCGGGAGAGCCGGGGAGCTGTTTTTT
>TRBJ2-1|many|TRBV5-1|NA
CASSLVLSESSYNEQFF
TGCGCCAGCAGCTTGGTTTTGTCAGAGAGCTCCTACAATGAGCAGTTCTTC
>TRBJ2-1|many|TRBV4-1|TRBD2
CASSLGAQRGENYNEQFF
TGCGCCAGCAGCCTAGGGGCCCAGCGGGGGGAGAACTACAATGAGCAGTTCTTC
>TRBJ2-2|many|TRBV10-3|NA
CAISESIGRNTGELFF
TGTGCCATCAGTGAGTCAATAGGGCGTAACACCGGGGAGCTTTTTTTT
>TRBJ2-7|many|TRBV5-1|NA
CASSLAYEQYF
TGCGCCAGCAGCTTGGCTTACGAGCAGTACTTC
>TRBJ1-1|many|TRBV12-3/TRBV12-4|NA
CASSSPGFMNTEAFF
TGTGCCAGCAGTTCGCCAGGGTTTATGAACACTGAAGCTTTCTTT
>TRBJ2-3|many|TRBV7-8|NA
CASSFGSFSTDTQYF
TGTGCCAGCAGCTTTGGTTCGTTTAGCACAGATACGCAGTATTTT
>TRBJ2-1|NA|TRBV20-1|NA
CSARGGFNAQFF
TGCAGTGCTAGGGGGGGTTTCAATGCGCAGTTCTTC
>TRBJ2-7|many|TRBV28|NA
CASRSRAYEQYF
TGTGCCTCTCGGAGCCGTGCCTACGAGCAGTACTTC
>TRBJ1-2|many|TRBV2|NA
CASSRIGLGNGYTF
TGTGCCAGCAGTAGGATAGGCCTCGGAAATGGCTACACCTTC
>TRBJ2-3|many|TRBV7-8|TRBD2
CASSGRLAPSTDTQYF
TGTGCCAGCAGCGGACGACTAGCGCCGAGCACAGATACGCAGTATTTT
>TRBJ1-5|medium-sized|TRBV7-2|NA
CASSLAGDQPQHF
TGTGCCAGCAGCTTAGCCGGGGATCAGCCCCAGCATTTT
>TRBJ2-3|many|TRBV7-2|NA
CASSLGLTDTDTQYF
TGTGCCAGCAGCTTAGGTCTGACGGACACAGATACGCAGTATTTT
>TRBJ2-7|NA|TRBV5-1|NA
CASSQGSYEQYF
TGCGCCAGCAGTCAGGGTTCCTACGAGCAGTACTTC
>TRBJ2-1|many|TRBV7-7|TRBD2
CASSFRGREGLDEQFF
TGTGCTAGCAGCTTCCGGGGGCGGGAGGGCCTCGATGAGCAGTTCTTC
>TRBJ2-5|many|TRBV5-1|TRBD2
CASSGQRGGVETQYF
TGCGCCAGCAGCGGTCAGCGGGGGGGCGTCGAGACCCAGTACTTC
>TRBJ2-1|NA|TRBV7-3|NA
CASSLRAGRGRVRGNEQFF
TGTGCCAGCAGCTTAAGGGCGGGGAGGGGGAGGGTCCGCGGGAATGAGCAGTTCTTC
>TRBJ2-2|medium-sized|TRBV27|TRBD2
CAPLAGGSTGELFF
TGTGCCCCCCTCGCGGGGGGGTCCACCGGGGAGCTGTTTTTT
>TRBJ2-3|many|TRBV7-3|NA
CASSLGLRSSTDTQYF
TGTGCCAGCAGCTTAGGGTTGCGGAGTAGCACAGATACGCAGTATTTT
>TRBJ2-1|NA|TRBV10-3|NA
CAIRDELNEQCF
TGTGCCATCAGGGACGAGTTAAATGAGCAGTGCTTC
>TRBJ1-4|many|TRBV7-9|TRBD1
CASSLDRGGEKLFF
TGTGCCAGCAGCTTAGACAGGGGTGGTGAAAAACTGTTTTTT
>TRBJ2-7|many|TRBV7-2|NA
CASRISWGDYEQYF
TGTGCCAGCAGGATAAGCTGGGGGGACTACGAGCAGTACTTC
>TRBJ2-5|many|TRBV18|TRBD2
CASSPPGLAEETQYF
TGTGCCAGCTCACCCCCGGGACTAGCGGAAGAGACCCAGTACTTC
>TRBJ2-1|NA|TRBV5-5|NA
CAISLGPGTGEQFF
TGTGCCATCAGCCTTGGACCCGGGACGGGGGAGCAGTTCTTC
>TRBJ2-7|many|TRBV5-1|NA
CASRPTGEEEQYF
TGCGCCAGCAGGCCCACAGGGGAGGAGGAGCAGTACTTC
>TRBJ1-5|many|TRBV3-1|NA
CASSQGGGRPQHF
TGTGCCAGCAGCCAAGGGGGGGGGAGGCCCCAGCATTTT
>TRBJ1-6|many|TRBV27|NA
CASSLKWGPSNSPLHF
TGTGCCAGCAGTTTAAAGTGGGGCCCCTCGAATTCACCCCTCCACTTT
>TRBJ1-2|many|TRBV5-1|NA
CASSWKGPQGDGYTF
TGCGCCAGCAGCTGGAAAGGTCCACAGGGAGATGGCTACACCTTC
>TRBJ1-3|medium-sized|TRBV7-9|NA
CASSPRDPSSGNTIYF
TGTGCCAGCAGCCCCCGGGACCCGAGCTCTGGAAACACCATATATTTT
>TRBJ1-4|many|TRBV6-5|TRBD1
CASRNRDRGHEKLFF
TGTGCCAGCAGGAACCGGGACAGGGGTCATGAAAAACTGTTTTTT
>TRBJ1-2|many|TRBV14|NA
CASSQENRAVGGYTF
TGTGCCAGCAGCCAAGAAAATCGGGCAGTTGGTGGCTACACCTTC
>TRBJ1-1|NA|TRBV5-1|TRBD1
CASSRSGGTEAFF
TGTGCCAGCAGCCGGTCAGGGGGCACTGAAGCTTTCTTT
>TRBJ2-3|many|TRBV5-1|TRBD2
CASSLMGLARSGTDTQYF
TGCGCCAGCAGCTTAATGGGACTAGCGCGTTCTGGCACAGATACGCAGTATTTT
>TRBJ1-4|few|TRBV11-2|NA
CASSPQGVRSDNEKLFF
TGTGCCAGCAGCCCACAGGGTGTCAGAAGTGATAATGAAAAACTGTTTTTT
>TRBJ2-3|many|TRBV5-1|TRBD2
CASSFGLAGGTDTQYF
TGCGCCAGCAGCTTTGGACTAGCGGGGGGCACAGATACGCAGTATTTT
>TRBJ1-1|many|TRBV29-1|TRBD1
CSVAGQPNTEAFF
TGCAGCGTTGCGGGACAGCCGAACACTGAAGCTTTCTTT
>TRBJ2-3|medium-sized|TRBV20-1|TRBD1
CSATKKDRVRDTQYF
TGCAGTGCTACTAAAAAGGACAGGGTTAGAGATACGCAGTATTTT
>TRBJ1-5|many|TRBV18|TRBD1
CASSVTGDSNQPQHF
TGTGCCAGCTCAGTAACAGGGGATAGCAATCAGCCCCAGCATTTT
>TRBJ2-4|many|TRBV5-1|NA
CASSLDGSQNIQYF
TGCGCCAGCAGCTTGGATGGTTCCCAAAACATTCAGTACTTC
>TRBJ1-2|many|TRBV28|TRBD1
CAIWDRFSYGYTF
TGTGCCATCTGGGACAGATTTTCCTATGGCTACACCTTC
>TRBJ2-7|many|TRBV5-5|TRBD2
CASSFPSLAGAREQYF
TGTGCCAGCAGCTTCCCCTCACTAGCGGGAGCGCGGGAGCAGTACTTC
>TRBJ1-2|many|TRBV29-1|NA
CSVEGPTSNYGYTF
TGCAGCGTTGAGGGTCCCACCTCTAACTATGGCTACACCTTC
>TRBJ2-7|many|TRBV25-1|TRBD2
CASSEYGTSGRRAYEQYF
TGTGCCAGCAGTGAATATGGGACTAGCGGGAGACGGGCCTACGAGCAGTACTTC
>TRBJ1-6|many|TRBV6-6|TRBD1
CASSPTGAASPLHF
TGTGCCAGCAGTCCCACAGGGGCGGCTTCACCCCTCCACTTT
>TRBJ2-7|many|TRBV9|TRBD1
CASSKTGGHYEQYF
TGTGCCAGCAGCAAGACAGGGGGTCACTACGAGCAGTACTTC